The rows below give T cell receptor beta chains drawn from one sample of a study of T-cell memory formation after mild COVID-19. One entry per CDR3 protein, called by TCRdb with MiXCR from the 5' RACE reads. The data hold under 300,000 distinct CDR3 sequences, with 8% to 10% observed a single time. The sequenced sample consisted of PBMCs or a T cell subset sorted from them (not recorded which). Every receptor here comes from a young man who had mild COVID-19 (a few samples of this study predate the infection). Cell type and time point are not known. The conserved cysteine and the conserved F or W are not part of the CDR3 here.

TRBV10-3,TRBJ2-3,AIRAIGTDTQY
TRBV9,TRBJ2-7,ASSVAGDLSYEQY
TRBV20-1,TRBJ2-5,SVGPEAGGETQY
TRBV7-3,TRBJ2-2,ASSQPKGQGTGELF
TRBV7-6,TRBJ2-6,ASVESGGRVSGANVLT
TRBV7-2,TRBJ1-1,ASREGATTEAF
TRBV15,TRBJ2-6,ATRNRASGANVLT
TRBV4-1,TRBJ2-5,ASSQDSRLGETQY
TRBV6-1,TRBJ2-3,ASSEVSGRGTDTQY
TRBV6-5,TRBJ2-3,ASSSPTGGSADTQY
TRBV7-2,TRBJ2-4,ASSVGLAGGNIQY
TRBV6-1,TRBJ1-3,ASSVITGGPIY
TRBV9,TRBJ1-5,ASSGTGRVNQPQH
TRBV3-1,TRBJ2-6,ASSEVALWGSGANVLT
TRBV7-2,TRBJ2-1,ASSSLTYNEQF
TRBV7-2,TRBJ2-3,ASSLGGLVTGDTQY
TRBV4-1,TRBJ1-1,ASSAPDGLASAEAF
TRBV6-5,TRBJ1-1,ASTGGQGRLTEAF
TRBV29-1,TRBJ2-7,SVARGSPDEQY
TRBV9,TRBJ2-1,ASSVGPGRTGILNEQF
TRBV5-1,TRBJ1-1,ASSPGGREAF
TRBV20-1,TRBJ2-3,SASDPGTGEDTQY
TRBV7-2,TRBJ1-5,ASSLGQGGGQPQH
TRBV6-2/TRBV6-3,TRBJ2-1,ASSYGLAVYNEQF
TRBV5-1,TRBJ1-2,ASSLEAGNYGYT
TRBV2,TRBJ2-5,ASRDQGETQY
TRBV20-1,TRBJ2-2,SASRGKGNTGELF
TRBV20-1,TRBJ2-5,SAIRETQY
TRBV29-1,TRBJ2-2,SVRDPGELF
TRBV4-1,TRBJ2-1,ASSPGTSGGAIYNEQF
TRBV7-3,TRBJ2-2,ASKPGGDGTGELF
TRBV20-1,TRBJ2-7,SARRTETYEQY
TRBV9,TRBJ1-3,ASSWTVGNTIY
TRBV20-1,TRBJ1-2,SARDLTGNYGYT
TRBV24-1,TRBJ1-5,ATGQGNQPQH
TRBV29-1,TRBJ2-7,SVVRAGALASYEQY
TRBV5-8,TRBJ2-1,ASSLFRLRNDEQF
TRBV6-2/TRBV6-3,TRBJ1-1,ASSYRTGWTEAF
TRBV7-2,TRBJ2-1,ASSLASTGRYNEQF
TRBV7-3,TRBJ1-1,ASSFSPGNTEAF
TRBV5-1,TRBJ1-4,ASSLGTGINEKLF
TRBV12-3/TRBV12-4,TRBJ2-5,ASSLASGGTETQY
TRBV7-6,TRBJ2-2,ASGGQNSGELF
TRBV7-2,TRBJ2-4,ASSHYLGIQY
TRBV12-3/TRBV12-4,TRBJ1-1,ASSAWGRVNTEAF
TRBV19,TRBJ1-5,ASTPGQPQH
TRBV5-5,TRBJ1-2,ASSFSGGARGYT
TRBV5-1,TRBJ1-2,ASRGQGARGYT
TRBV6-5,TRBJ2-5,ASSTKRYQETQY
TRBV5-4,TRBJ1-4,ASSQGTALGEKLF
TRBV4-3,TRBJ2-4,ASSQDVWNIQY
TRBV6-5,TRBJ2-6,ASSYGTGFSGANVLT
TRBV5-1,TRBJ2-1,ASSSQGYHNEQF
TRBV7-2,TRBJ2-5,ASSFQGGGETQY